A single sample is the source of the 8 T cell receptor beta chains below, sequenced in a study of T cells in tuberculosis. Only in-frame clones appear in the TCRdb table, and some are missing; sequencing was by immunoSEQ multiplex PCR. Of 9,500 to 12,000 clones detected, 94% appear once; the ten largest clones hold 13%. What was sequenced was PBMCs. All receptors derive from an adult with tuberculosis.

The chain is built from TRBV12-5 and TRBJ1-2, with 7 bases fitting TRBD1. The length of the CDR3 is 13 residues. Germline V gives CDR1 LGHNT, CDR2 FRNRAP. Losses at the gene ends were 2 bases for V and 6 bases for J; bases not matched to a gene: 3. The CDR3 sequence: CASGLWQGDGYTF. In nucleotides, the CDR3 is TGTGCTAGTGGTTTGTGGCAGGGGGATGGCTACACCTTC.

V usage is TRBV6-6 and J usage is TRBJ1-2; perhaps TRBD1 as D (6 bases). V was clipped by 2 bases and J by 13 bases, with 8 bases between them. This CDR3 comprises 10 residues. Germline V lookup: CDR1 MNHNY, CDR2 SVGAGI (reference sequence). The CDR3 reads CASSYRDITF. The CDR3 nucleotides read TGTGCCAGCAGTTACCGGGACATCACCTTC.

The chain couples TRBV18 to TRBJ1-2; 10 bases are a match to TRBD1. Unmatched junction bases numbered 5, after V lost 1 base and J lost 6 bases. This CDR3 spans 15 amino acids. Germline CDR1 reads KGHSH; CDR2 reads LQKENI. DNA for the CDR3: TGTGCCAGCTCACCACTGGGACAGGGGACAGATGGCTACACCTTC. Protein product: CASSPLGQGTDGYTF.

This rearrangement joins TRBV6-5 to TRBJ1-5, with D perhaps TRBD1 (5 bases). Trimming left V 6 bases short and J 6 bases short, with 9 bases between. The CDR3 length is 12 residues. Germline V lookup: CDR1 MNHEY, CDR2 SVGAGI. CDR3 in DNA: TGTGCCAGCAGCCCCGACAGTCAGCCCCAGCATTTT. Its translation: CASSPDSQPQHF.

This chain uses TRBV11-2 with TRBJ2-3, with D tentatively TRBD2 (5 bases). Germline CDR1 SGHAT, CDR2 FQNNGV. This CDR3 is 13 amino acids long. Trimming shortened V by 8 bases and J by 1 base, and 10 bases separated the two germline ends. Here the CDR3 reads CASERWGTDTQYF. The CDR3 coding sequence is TGTGCCAGCGAGCGGTGGGGCACAGATACGCAGTATTTT.

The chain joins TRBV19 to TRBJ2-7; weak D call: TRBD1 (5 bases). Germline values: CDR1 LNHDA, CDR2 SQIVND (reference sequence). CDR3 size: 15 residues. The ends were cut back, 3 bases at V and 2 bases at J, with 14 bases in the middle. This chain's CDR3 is CASSIRQGVTYEQYF. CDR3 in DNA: TGTGCCAGTAGTATCCGGCAGGGTGTGACCTACGAGCAGTACTTC.

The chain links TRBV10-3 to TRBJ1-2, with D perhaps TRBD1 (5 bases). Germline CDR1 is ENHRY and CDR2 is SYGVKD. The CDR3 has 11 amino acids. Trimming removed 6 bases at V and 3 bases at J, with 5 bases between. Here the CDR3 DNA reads TGTGCCATCAGAGGGGACTATGGCTACACCTTC. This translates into CAIRGDYGYTF.

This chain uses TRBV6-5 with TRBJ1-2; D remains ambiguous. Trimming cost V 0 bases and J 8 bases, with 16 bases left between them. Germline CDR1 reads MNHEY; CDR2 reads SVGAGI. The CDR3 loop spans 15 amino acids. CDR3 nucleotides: TGTGCCAGCAGTTACTCCTTTGGTCACGAGGGCGGCTACACCTTC. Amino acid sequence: CASSYSFGHEGGYTF.